This T cell receptor (beta chain) was sequenced in a study of T-cell reconstitution after alpha-beta-depleted transplantation in children. Unique molecular identifiers were incorporated when the TCRbeta library was constructed. TCRdb analysed the PCR reads with MiXCR anew, one entry per CDR3 protein. The sample contains 800,000 to 1,000,000 distinct CDR3 sequences, about 26% of which appear only once. Germline values: CDR1 SGDLS, CDR2 YYNGEE. The CDR3 is made up of 16 amino acids. V lost 1 base to trimming and J lost 1 base, with 14 bases between them. The chain carries TRBV9 and TRBJ1-1, with D possibly TRBD1 on 5 matching bases. The source of this sequence is a boy in the first two years of life who had a stem cell transplant for SCID, so the T cells may come from the graft donor. The material was PBMCs, mostly from graft donor cells, obtained 360 days after TCRalphabeta/CD19-depleted stem cell transplant. CDR3 sequence reads: CASSVRPGSPNTEAFF. The CDR3 DNA reads as TGTGCCAGCAGCGTACGGCCAGGGTCCCCGAACACTGAAGCTTTCTTT.